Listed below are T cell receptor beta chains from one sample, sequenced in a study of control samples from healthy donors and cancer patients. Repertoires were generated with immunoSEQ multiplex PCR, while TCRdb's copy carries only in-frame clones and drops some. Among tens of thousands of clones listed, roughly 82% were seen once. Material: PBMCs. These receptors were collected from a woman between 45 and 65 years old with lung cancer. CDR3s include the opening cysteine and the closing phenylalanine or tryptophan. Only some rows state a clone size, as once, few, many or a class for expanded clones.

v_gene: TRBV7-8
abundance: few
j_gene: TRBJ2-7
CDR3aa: CASSLDVREQYF

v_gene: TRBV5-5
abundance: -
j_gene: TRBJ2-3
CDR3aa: CASSLVYGQGATDTQYF

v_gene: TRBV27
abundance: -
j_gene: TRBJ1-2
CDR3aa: CASSPDVNYGYTF

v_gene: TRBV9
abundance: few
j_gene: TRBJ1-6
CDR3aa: CASSVGTGNNSPLHF

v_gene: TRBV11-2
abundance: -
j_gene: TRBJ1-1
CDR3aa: CASSINGFRRTEAFF

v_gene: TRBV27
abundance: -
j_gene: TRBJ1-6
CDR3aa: CASSFQGSSYNSPLHF

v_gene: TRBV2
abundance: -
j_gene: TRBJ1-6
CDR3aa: CASRDSPGVSYNSPLHF

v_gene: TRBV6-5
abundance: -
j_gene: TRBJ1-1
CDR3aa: CASSYDSSRWTEAFF

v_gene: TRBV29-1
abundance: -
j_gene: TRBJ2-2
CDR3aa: CSGDRGNTGELFF

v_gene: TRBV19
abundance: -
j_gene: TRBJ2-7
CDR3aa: CASSISAQGYEQYF

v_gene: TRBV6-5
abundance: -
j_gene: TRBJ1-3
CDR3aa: CASSYGTGIAGNTIYF

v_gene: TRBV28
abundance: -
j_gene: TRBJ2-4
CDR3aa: CASRGSSENIQYF

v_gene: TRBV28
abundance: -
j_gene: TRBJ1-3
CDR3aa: CASSRQGGTGNTIYF

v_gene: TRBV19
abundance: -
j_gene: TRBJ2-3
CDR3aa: CASKRGASYTQYF

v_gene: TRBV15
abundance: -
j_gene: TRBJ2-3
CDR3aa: CATSWGQTDTDTQYF

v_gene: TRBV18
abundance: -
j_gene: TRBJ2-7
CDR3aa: CASSPRGTSGGLTYEQYF

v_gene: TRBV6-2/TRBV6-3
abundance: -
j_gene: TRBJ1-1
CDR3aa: CASSDGFMNTEAFF

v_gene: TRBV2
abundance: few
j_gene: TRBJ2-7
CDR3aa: CASSAGTYEQYF

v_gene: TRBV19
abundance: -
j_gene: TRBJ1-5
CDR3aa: CASSMGGAASQPQHF

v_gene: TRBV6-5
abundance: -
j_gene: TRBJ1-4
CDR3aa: CASRLSASQGEKLFF

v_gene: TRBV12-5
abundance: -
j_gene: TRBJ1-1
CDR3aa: CASGLGGIWAEAFF

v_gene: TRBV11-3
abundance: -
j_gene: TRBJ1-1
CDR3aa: CASSPRTASTEAFF

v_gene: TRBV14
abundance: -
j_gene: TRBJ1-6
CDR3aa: CASSQDTAWNSPLHF

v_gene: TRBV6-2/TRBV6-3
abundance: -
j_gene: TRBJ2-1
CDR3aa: CASSYTRGGANEYEQFF

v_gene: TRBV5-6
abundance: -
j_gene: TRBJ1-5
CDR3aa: CASSLVDSNQPQHF

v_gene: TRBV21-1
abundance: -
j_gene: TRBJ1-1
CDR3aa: CASSKEPDCRGNTEAFF

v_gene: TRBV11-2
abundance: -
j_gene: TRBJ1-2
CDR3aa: CASRGLNYGYTF

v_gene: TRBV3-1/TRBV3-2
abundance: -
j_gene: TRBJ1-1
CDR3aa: CASSHGGAGAEAFF

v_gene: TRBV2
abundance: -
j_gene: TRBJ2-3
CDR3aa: CASSGQGDTQYF

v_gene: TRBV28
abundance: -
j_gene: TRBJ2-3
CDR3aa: CASSLDGGTDTQYF

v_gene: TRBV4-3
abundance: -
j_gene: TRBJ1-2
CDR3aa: CASSQEAATNYGYTF

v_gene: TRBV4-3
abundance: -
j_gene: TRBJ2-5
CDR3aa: CASSQEDRGETQYF

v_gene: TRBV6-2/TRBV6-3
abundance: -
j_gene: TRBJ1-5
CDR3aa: CASSYSTGDNQPQHF

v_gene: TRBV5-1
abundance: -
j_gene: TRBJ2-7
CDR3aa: CASSPTSHRASEQYF

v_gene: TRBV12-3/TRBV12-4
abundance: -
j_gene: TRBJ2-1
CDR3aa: CASRTTGNEQFF

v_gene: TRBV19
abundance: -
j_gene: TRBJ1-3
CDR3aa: CASSMAASGNTIYF

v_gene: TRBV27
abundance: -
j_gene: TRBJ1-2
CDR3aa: CASSLRPGQGPRYGYTF

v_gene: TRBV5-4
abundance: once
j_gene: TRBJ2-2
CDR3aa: CASSPGLAGGDGELFF

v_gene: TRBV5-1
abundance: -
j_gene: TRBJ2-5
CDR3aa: CASSSVSSGTTVRETQYF

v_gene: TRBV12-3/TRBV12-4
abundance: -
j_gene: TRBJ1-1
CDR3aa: CASTYGGGTEAFF

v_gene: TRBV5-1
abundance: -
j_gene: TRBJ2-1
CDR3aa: CAGSSNNEQFF

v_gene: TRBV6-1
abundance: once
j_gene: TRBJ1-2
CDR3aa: CASSLGRGGYGYTF